Listed below are T cell receptor beta chains from one sample, sequenced in a study of T cell changes during pregnancy in multiple sclerosis. Profiled with immunoSEQ multiplex PCR; TCRdb holds only in-frame clones, not every one. Here the sample spans about 44,000 clones, roughly 92% being singletons. Sequencing used CD4+ T cells from peripheral blood mononuclear cells, obtained in the first trimester of pregnancy. These receptors all come from a female donor with multiple sclerosis, enrolled in a pregnancy study. CDR3s include the opening cysteine and the closing phenylalanine or tryptophan. The D gene is left open where the match is weak. A row's size may be missing; if present it is once, few, many or a size class.

. | TRBJ1-1 | . | TRBV2 | CACIEGQNTEAFF | TGTGCCTGTATAGAGGGACAGAACACTGAAGCTTTCTTT
. | TRBJ2-5 | . | TRBV6-6 | CASSYGSGGRQETQYF | TGTGCCAGCAGTTACGGGTCAGGGGGGCGCCAAGAGACCCAGTACTTC
. | TRBJ1-4 | . | TRBV7-9 | CASSLGNLALFEKLFF | TGTGCCAGCAGCTTAGGCAATCTAGCCCTATTTGAAAAACTGTTTTTT
. | TRBJ1-4 | . | TRBV5-1 | CASSWTLGDEKLFF | TGCGCCAGCAGCTGGACCCTAGGGGATGAAAAACTGTTTTTT
. | TRBJ1-1 | . | TRBV29-1 | CSVDRTGVNTEAFF | TGCAGCGTTGACAGGACCGGGGTGAACACTGAAGCTTTCTTT
TRBD2 | TRBJ2-7 | once | TRBV19 | CASTGDSGNQVEQYF | TGTGCCAGTACCGGGGATAGCGGGAATCAAGTCGAGCAGTACTTC
TRBD2 | TRBJ2-7 | . | TRBV7-8 | CASSLVLAAQEYF | TGTGCCAGCAGCTTAGTACTAGCGGCCCAGGAGTACTTC
TRBD1 | TRBJ1-1 | . | TRBV28 | CASSSQGTRNEAFF | TGTGCCAGCAGTTCACAGGGGACAAGGAATGAAGCTTTCTTT
TRBD2 | TRBJ2-1 | . | TRBV19 | CASSNIPPSGYYNEQFF | TGTGCCAGTAGTAATATCCCCCCTAGCGGTTATTACAATGAGCAGTTCTTC
. | TRBJ2-3 | . | TRBV7-9 | CASSLVLGSTDTQYF | TGTGCCAGCAGCTTAGTACTCGGGAGCACAGATACGCAGTATTTT
. | TRBJ2-7 | . | TRBV6-1 | CASSEVTFRGAQVAKQYF | TGTGCCAGCAGTGAAGTGACTTTTCGGGGGGCGCAGGTTGCAAAGCAGTACTTC
TRBD1 | TRBJ2-6 | . | TRBV5-1 | CASSSLGGAFGANVLTF | TGCGCCAGCAGCTCTTTAGGGGGCGCATTTGGGGCCAACGTCCTGACTTTC
TRBD1 | TRBJ1-5 | . | TRBV19 | CASSTQGLRQPQHF | TGTGCCAGTAGCACACAGGGGCTCAGGCAGCCCCAGCATTTT
. | TRBJ2-7 | . | TRBV6-1 | CASSGQTGAYEQYF | TGTGCCAGCAGTGGCCAAACAGGAGCCTACGAGCAGTACTTC
. | TRBJ1-1 | . | TRBV9 | CASSVDGRVLGAFF | TGTGCCAGCAGCGTAGATGGGCGCGTTTTGGGAGCTTTCTTT
TRBD1 | TRBJ1-2 | few | TRBV5-1 | CASSLDEGQGYGYTF | TGCGCCAGCAGCTTGGACGAGGGACAGGGGTATGGCTACACCTTC
. | TRBJ2-7 | . | TRBV19 | CASSMREVAHEQYF | TGTGCCAGTAGTATGCGGGAAGTCGCCCACGAGCAGTACTTC
. | TRBJ1-1 | . | TRBV28 | CASSPNINTEAFF | TGTGCCAGCAGTCCAAACATCAACACTGAAGCTTTCTTT
. | TRBJ1-5 | . | TRBV15 | CATSPYSNQPQHF | TGTGCCACCAGCCCCTATAGCAATCAGCCCCAGCATTTT
. | TRBJ1-4 | . | TRBV9 | CASSVRGSNEKLFF | TGTGCCAGCAGCGTAAGAGGGAGTAATGAAAAACTGTTTTTT
. | TRBJ1-2 | . | TRBV7-9 | CASSLAGTTSGYTF | TGTGCCAGCAGCTTAGCGGGGACAACGTCTGGCTACACCTTC
. | TRBJ1-5 | . | TRBV6-1 | CASRDYSNQPQHF | TGTGCCAGCAGGGACTATAGCAATCAGCCCCAGCATTTT
. | TRBJ2-5 | . | TRBV5-1 | CASSPKGPLQETQYF | TGCGCCAGCAGCCCAAAGGGGCCTTTACAAGAGACCCAGTACTTC
. | TRBJ1-4 | . | TRBV6-1 | CASSEGGKGRGLFF | TGTGCCAGCAGTGAAGGTGGAAAGGGGCGGGGACTGTTTTTT
TRBD1 | TRBJ2-3 | . | TRBV7-3 | CASSLGQGATDTQYF | TGTGCCAGCAGCTTAGGCCAGGGGGCCACAGATACGCAGTATTTT
TRBD1 | TRBJ1-1 | . | TRBV5-1 | CASSGTGTTEAFF | TGCGCCAGCAGCGGGACAGGGACTACTGAAGCTTTCTTT
. | TRBJ1-3 | . | TRBV18 | CASSPTGWTGNTIYF | TGTGCCAGCTCACCAACAGGGTGGACTGGAAACACCATATATTTT
TRBD2 | TRBJ2-1 | . | TRBV29-1 | CSSTAGLATEGEQFF | TGCAGCTCTACCGCCGGACTAGCGACCGAAGGTGAGCAGTTCTTC
. | TRBJ2-1 | . | TRBV18 | CASSPYDSNEQFF | TGTGCCAGCTCACCATATGACAGCAATGAGCAGTTCTTC
. | TRBJ1-1 | . | TRBV30 | CAWSVQQNTEAFF | TGTGCCTGGAGTGTACAACAGAACACTGAAGCTTTCTTT
TRBD1 | TRBJ1-1 | . | TRBV19 | CASSIQGVSTEAFF | TGTGCCAGTAGTATACAGGGGGTATCCACTGAAGCTTTCTTT
. | TRBJ2-1 | . | TRBV14 | CASSHAGRTYNEQFF | TGTGCCAGCAGCCACGCGGGTCGAACCTACAATGAGCAGTTCTTC
. | TRBJ2-7 | . | TRBV7-8 | CASLSWSSYEQYF | TGTGCCAGTCTTAGCTGGAGCTCCTACGAGCAGTACTTC
. | TRBJ1-2 | . | TRBV10-3 | CAISRSRDYGYTF | TGTGCCATCAGTCGGAGCAGGGACTATGGCTACACCTTC
TRBD1 | TRBJ2-3 | once | TRBV28 | CASSFGQGGTDTQYF | TGTGCCAGCAGTTTCGGACAGGGTGGTACAGATACGCAGTATTTT
TRBD1 | TRBJ2-1 | . | TRBV2 | CASSKDRGISYNEQFF | TGTGCCAGCAGTAAGGACAGGGGAATATCCTACAATGAGCAGTTCTTC
TRBD1 | TRBJ1-5 | few | TRBV19 | CATGQGYQPQHF | TGTGCCACGGGACAGGGTTATCAGCCCCAGCATTTT
. | TRBJ1-2 | once | TRBV5-1 | CASSTAGDGDSGYTF | TGCGCCAGCAGCACGGCTGGGGATGGGGACTCTGGCTACACCTTC
TRBD2 | TRBJ2-3 | . | TRBV4-2 | CASSQVVWPSGRGRDTQYF | TGTGCCAGCAGCCAAGTGGTATGGCCTAGCGGGAGAGGAAGAGATACGCAGTATTTT
. | TRBJ2-5 | . | TRBV6-1 | CATRVGFVETQYF | TGTGCCACCAGGGTCGGTTTTGTGGAGACCCAGTACTTC
TRBD1 | TRBJ2-7 | once | TRBV11-3 | CASSSSRTGDYEQYF | TGTGCCAGCAGCTCCTCCCGGACAGGGGATTACGAGCAGTACTTC
. | TRBJ1-6 | . | TRBV5-1 | CASREDDSPLHF | TGCGCCAGCAGAGAGGATGATTCACCCCTCCACTTT
TRBD1 | TRBJ1-2 | once | TRBV27 | CASRRDRVGGYTF | TGTGCCAGCAGACGGGACAGGGTCGGCGGCTACACCTTC
TRBD2 | TRBJ2-1 | . | TRBV2 | CASSERASGSSYNEQFF | TGTGCCAGCAGTGAACGGGCTAGCGGGAGCTCCTACAATGAGCAGTTCTTC
. | TRBJ1-1 | . | TRBV7-9 | CASSLTMRTEAFF | TGTGCCAGCAGCTTGACAATGCGCACTGAAGCTTTCTTT
TRBD1 | TRBJ2-2 | . | TRBV5-6 | CASSLRTGAYGTGELFF | TGTGCCAGCAGCTTGCGGACAGGGGCTTACGGCACCGGGGAGCTGTTTTTT
. | TRBJ1-3 | . | TRBV6-7 | CASSYSDQGYSGNTIYF | TGTGCCAGCAGTTACTCGGATCAGGGGTACTCTGGAAACACCATATATTTT
. | TRBJ1-2 | . | TRBV9 | CASSPQQGGNYGYTF | TGTGCCAGCAGTCCCCAACAAGGGGGTAACTATGGCTACACCTTC
TRBD2 | TRBJ2-1 | . | TRBV19 | CASTSYPGTSSYNEQFF | TGTGCCAGTACCTCCTACCCCGGGACTAGCTCCTACAATGAGCAGTTCTTC
TRBD2 | TRBJ2-7 | . | TRBV7-7 | CASSPGLAGVYEQYF | TGTGCTAGCAGCCCAGGACTAGCGGGAGTCTACGAGCAGTACTTC
. | TRBJ1-5 | . | TRBV7-2 | CASSYSQASNQPQHF | TGTGCCAGCAGCTACTCTCAGGCCAGCAATCAGCCCCAGCATTTT
. | TRBJ2-3 | . | TRBV7-6 | CASSLGAKSTDTQYF | TGTGCCAGCAGCTTGGGAGCGAAGAGCACAGATACGCAGTATTTT
TRBD2 | TRBJ2-1 | once | TRBV5-1 | CASRPGLAGRYNEQFF | TGCGCCAGCAGACCGGGACTAGCGGGCCGGTACAATGAGCAGTTCTTC
. | TRBJ1-2 | . | TRBV9 | CASSVGQENYGYTF | TGTGCCAGCAGCGTAGGACAGGAGAACTATGGCTACACCTTC
TRBD2 | TRBJ2-1 | . | TRBV4-2 | CASSQELAGFYNEQFF | TGTGCCAGCAGCCAAGAATTAGCGGGTTTTTACAATGAGCAGTTCTTC
TRBD1 | TRBJ1-6 | . | TRBV5-1 | CASSAGTVSSYNSPLHF | TGCGCCAGCAGCGCCGGGACAGTAAGCTCCTATAATTCACCCCTCCACTTT
TRBD1 | TRBJ2-1 | . | TRBV9 | CASSSRQGISYNEQFF | TGTGCCAGCAGCTCCCGACAGGGGATTTCATACAATGAGCAGTTCTTC
TRBD1 | TRBJ1-1 | once | TRBV19 | CASSILRQGVTEAFF | TGTGCCAGTAGTATATTAAGACAGGGAGTGACTGAAGCTTTCTTT
. | TRBJ2-1 | . | TRBV7-7 | CASSPSGGAFNEQFF | TGTGCTAGCAGCCCGAGCGGAGGGGCCTTCAATGAGCAGTTCTTC
. | TRBJ1-1 | few | TRBV11-3 | CASSFNSGKAFF | TGTGCCAGCAGCTTCAACAGTGGTAAAGCTTTCTTT